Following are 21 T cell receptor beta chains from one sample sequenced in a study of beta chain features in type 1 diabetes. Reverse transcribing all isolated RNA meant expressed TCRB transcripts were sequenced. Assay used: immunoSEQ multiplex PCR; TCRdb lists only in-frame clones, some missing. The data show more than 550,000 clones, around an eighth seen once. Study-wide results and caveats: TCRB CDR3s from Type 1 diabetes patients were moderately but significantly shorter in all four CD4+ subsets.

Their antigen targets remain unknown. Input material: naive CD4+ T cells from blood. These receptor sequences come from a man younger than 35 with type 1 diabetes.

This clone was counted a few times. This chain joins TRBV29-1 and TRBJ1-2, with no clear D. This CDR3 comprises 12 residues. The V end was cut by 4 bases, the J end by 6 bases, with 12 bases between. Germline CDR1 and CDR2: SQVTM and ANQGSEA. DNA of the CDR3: TGCAGCGTTGTAGCGTCAGATGATGGCTACACCTTC. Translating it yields CSVVASDDGYTF.

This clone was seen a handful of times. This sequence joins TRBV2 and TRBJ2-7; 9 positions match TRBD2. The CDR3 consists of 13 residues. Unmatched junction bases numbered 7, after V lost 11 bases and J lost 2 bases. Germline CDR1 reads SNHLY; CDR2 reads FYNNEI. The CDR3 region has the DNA TGTGCCGGGCGGGGGGGCCCGACCTACGAGCAGTACTTC. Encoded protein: CAGRGGPTYEQYF.

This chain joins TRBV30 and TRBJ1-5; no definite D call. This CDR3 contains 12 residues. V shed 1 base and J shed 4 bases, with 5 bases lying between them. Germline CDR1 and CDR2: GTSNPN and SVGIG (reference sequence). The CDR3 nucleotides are TGTGCCTGGAGTGCACCGAATCAGCCCCAGCATTTT. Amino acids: CAWSAPNQPQHF. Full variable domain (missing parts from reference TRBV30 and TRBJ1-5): SQTIHQWPATLVQPVGSPLSLECTVEGTSNPNLYWYRQAAGRGLQLLFYSVGIGQISSEVPQNLSASRPQDRQFILSSKKLLLSDSGFYLCAWSAPNQPQHFGDGTRLSIL.

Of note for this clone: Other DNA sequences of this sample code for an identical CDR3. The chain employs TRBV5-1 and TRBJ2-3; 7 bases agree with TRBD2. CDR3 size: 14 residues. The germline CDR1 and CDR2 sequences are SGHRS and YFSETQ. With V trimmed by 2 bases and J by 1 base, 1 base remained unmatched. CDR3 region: CASSFTSGTDTQYF. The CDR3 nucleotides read TGCGCCAGCAGCTTCACTAGCGGCACAGATACGCAGTATTTT. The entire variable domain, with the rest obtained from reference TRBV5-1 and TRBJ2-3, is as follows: KAGVTQTPRYLIKTRGQQVTLSCSPISGHRSVSWYQQTPGQGLQFLFEYFSETQRNKGNFPGRFSGRQFSNSRSEMNVSTLELGDSALYLCASSFTSGTDTQYFGPGTRLTVL.

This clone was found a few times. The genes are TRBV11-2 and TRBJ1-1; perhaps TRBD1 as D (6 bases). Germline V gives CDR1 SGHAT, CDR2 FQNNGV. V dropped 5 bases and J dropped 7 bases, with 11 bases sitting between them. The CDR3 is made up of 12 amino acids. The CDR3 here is CASSGDRNEAFF. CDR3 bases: TGTGCCAGCAGCGGAGACAGGAATGAAGCTTTCTTT.

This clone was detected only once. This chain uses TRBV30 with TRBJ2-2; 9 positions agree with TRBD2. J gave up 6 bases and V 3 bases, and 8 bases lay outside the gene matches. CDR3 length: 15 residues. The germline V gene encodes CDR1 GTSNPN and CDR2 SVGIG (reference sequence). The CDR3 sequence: CAWSPSRGGAGELFF. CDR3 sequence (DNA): TGTGCCTGGAGCCCCTCGCGGGGGGGCGCCGGGGAGCTGTTTTTT.

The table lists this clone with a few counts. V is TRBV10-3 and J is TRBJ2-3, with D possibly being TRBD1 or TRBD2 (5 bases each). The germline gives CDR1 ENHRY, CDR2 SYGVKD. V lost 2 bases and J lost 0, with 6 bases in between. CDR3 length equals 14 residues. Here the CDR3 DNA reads TGTGCCATCAGTGAGGGGGGTAGCACAGATACGCAGTATTTT. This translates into CAISEGGSTDTQYF.

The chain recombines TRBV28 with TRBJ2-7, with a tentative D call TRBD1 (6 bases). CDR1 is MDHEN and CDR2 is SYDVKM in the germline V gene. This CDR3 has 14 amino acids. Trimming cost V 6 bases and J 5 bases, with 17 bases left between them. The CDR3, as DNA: TGTGCCAGCAGGGGCCAGGGGACAATAGACGAGCAGTACTTC. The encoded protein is CASRGQGTIDEQYF. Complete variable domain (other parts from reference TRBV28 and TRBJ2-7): DVKVTQSSRYLVKRTGEKVFLECVQDMDHENMFWYRQDPGLGLRLIYFSYDVKMKEKGDIPEGYSVSREKKERFSLILESASTNQTSMYLCASRGQGTIDEQYFGPGTRLTVT.

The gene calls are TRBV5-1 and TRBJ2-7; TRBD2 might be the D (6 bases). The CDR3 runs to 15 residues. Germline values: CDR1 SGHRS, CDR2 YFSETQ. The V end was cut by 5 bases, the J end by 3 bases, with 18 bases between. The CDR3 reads CASSPDYGKLYEQYF. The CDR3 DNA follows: TGCGCCAGCAGTCCGGACTACGGGAAACTCTACGAGCAGTACTTC.

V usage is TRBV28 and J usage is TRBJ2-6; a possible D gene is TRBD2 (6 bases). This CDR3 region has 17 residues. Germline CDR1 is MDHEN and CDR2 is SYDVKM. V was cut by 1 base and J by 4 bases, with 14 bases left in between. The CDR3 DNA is TGTGCCAGCAGTTTATCTCCAGGGAGGAGCGGGGCCAACGTCCTGACTTTC. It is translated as CASSLSPGRSGANVLTF.

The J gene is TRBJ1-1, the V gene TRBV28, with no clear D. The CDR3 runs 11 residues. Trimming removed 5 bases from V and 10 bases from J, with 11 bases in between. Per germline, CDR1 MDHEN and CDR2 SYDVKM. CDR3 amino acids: CASSPSRRAFF. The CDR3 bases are TGTGCCAGCAGTCCGAGCCGGAGAGCTTTCTTT.

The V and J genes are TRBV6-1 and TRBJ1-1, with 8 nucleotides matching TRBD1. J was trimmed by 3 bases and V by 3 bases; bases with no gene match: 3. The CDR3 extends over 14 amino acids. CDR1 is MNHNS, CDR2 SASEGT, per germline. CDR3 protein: CASSEDRVYTEAFF. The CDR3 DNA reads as TGTGCCAGCAGTGAGGACAGGGTTTACACTGAAGCTTTCTTT.

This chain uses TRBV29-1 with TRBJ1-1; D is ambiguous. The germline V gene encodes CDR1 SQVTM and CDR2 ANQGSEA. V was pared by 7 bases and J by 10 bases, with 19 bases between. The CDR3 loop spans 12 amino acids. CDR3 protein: CSGGWTSPGAFF. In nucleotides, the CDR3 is TGCAGCGGCGGATGGACTTCACCCGGAGCTTTCTTT.

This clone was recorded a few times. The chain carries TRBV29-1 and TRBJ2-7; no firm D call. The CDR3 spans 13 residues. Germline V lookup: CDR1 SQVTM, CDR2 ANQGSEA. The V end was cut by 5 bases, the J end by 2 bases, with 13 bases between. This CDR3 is CSVTRANPYEQYF. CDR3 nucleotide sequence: TGCAGCGTTACAAGAGCGAACCCCTACGAGCAGTACTTC.

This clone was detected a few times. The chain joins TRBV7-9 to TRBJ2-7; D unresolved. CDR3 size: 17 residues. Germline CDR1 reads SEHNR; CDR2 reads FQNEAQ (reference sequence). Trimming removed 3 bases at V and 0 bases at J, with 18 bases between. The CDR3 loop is CASSFLSWAERSYEQYF. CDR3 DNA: TGTGCCAGCAGCTTCCTGAGCTGGGCGGAACGCTCCTACGAGCAGTACTTC. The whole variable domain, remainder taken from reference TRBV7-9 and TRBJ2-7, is DTGVSQNPRHKITKRGQNVTFRCDPISEHNRLYWYRQTLGQGPEFLTYFQNEAQLEKSRLLSDRFSAERPKGSFSTLEIQRTEQGDSAMYLCASSFLSWAERSYEQYFGPGTRLTVT.

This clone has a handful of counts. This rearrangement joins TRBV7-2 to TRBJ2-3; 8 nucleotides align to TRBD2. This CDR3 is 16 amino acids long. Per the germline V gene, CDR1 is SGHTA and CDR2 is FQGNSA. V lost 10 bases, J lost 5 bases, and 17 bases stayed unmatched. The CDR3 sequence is CATTANGGGSKDTQYF. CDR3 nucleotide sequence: TGTGCCACCACCGCGAACGGGGGGGGGTCGAAAGATACGCAGTATTTT.

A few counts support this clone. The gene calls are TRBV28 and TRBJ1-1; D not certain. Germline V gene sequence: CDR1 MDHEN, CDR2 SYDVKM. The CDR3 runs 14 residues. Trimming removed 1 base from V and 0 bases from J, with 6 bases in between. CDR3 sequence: CASSLLVMNTEAFF. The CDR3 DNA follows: TGTGCCAGCAGTTTATTGGTCATGAACACTGAAGCTTTCTTT.

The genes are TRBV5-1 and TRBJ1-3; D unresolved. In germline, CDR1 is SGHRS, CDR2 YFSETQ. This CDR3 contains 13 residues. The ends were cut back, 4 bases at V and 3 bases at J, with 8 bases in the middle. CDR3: CASSPLGGNTIYF. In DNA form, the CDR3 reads TGCGCCAGCAGCCCCCTAGGTGGAAACACCATATATTTT.

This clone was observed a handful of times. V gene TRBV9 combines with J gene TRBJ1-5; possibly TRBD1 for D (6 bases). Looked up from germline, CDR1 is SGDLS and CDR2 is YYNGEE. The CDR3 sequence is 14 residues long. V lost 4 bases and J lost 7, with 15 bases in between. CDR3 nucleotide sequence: TGTGCCAGCAGCCGGCTGGGGGGCGGACAGCCCCAGCATTTT. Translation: CASSRLGGGQPQHF.

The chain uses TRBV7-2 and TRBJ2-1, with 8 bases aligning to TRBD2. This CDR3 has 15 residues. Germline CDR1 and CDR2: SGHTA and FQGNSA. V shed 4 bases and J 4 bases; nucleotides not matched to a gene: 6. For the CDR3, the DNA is TGTGCCAGCAGCTCTCAGCGGGGGCCATACAATGAGCAGTTCTTC. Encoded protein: CASSSQRGPYNEQFF.

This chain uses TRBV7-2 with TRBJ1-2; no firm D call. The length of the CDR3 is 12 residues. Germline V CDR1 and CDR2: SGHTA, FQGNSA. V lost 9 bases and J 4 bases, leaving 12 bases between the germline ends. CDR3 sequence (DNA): TGTGCCAGTCAAAGAGACCGCTATGGCTACACCTTC. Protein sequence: CASQRDRYGYTF.